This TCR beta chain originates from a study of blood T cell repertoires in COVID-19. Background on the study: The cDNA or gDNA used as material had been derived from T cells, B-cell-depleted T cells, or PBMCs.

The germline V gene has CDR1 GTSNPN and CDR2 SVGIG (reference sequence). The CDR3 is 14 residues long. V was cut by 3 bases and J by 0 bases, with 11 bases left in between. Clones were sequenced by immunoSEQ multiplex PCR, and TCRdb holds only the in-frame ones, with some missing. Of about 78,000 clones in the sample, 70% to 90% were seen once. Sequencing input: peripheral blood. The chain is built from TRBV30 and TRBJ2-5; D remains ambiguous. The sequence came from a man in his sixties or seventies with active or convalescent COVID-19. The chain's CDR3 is CAWRRGADQETQYF. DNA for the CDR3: TGTGCCTGGAGGAGAGGAGCTGACCAAGAGACCCAGTACTTC.